The rows below give T cell receptor beta chains drawn from one sample of a study of patients and donors after allogeneic stem cell transplantation. One entry per CDR3 protein, called by TCRdb with MiXCR from the RT-PCR reads. The sample lists about 110,000 distinct CDR3 sequences; approximately 40% were seen once. The sequenced sample was blood, either unsorted or a sorted T cell fraction (not recorded which). These receptors originate from a human donor who was either an allogeneic HSCT recipient or a stem cell or donor lymphocyte infusion donor (not recorded which). It is not recorded whose cells these are; they may come from a transplant donor. CDR3s include the opening cysteine and the closing phenylalanine or tryptophan. The D gene is left open where the match is weak. Size values are once, few and many counts, or a class for expanded clones, and some rows have none.

clone_size j_call d_call v_call cdr3_nt cdr3_aa
. TRBJ2-1 . TRBV20-1 TGCAGTGTCTTAGGAGACCACTCCTACAATGAGCAGTTCTTC CSVLGDHSYNEQFF
. TRBJ2-2 . TRBV2 TGTGCCAGCAAGGGGTCGGCCGGGAACACCGGGGAGCTGTTTTTT CASKGSAGNTGELFF
. TRBJ1-2 . TRBV7-2 TGTGCCAGCAGCCCCCTAACCCGGGAGCGCTATGGCTACACCTTC CASSPLTRERYGYTF
. TRBJ1-5 . TRBV5-5 TGTGCCAGCAGCTTGTTTCAGGGGTCCAACTATCAGCCCCAGCATTTT CASSLFQGSNYQPQHF
. TRBJ2-3 . TRBV9 TGTGCCAGCAGCCACCACCCATCGACAGGACGGCGCACAGATACGCAGTATTTT CASSHHPSTGRRTDTQYF
. TRBJ2-5 TRBD1 TRBV4-3 TGCGCCAGCAGCCTATCATCCCCGGGACAGGGTGTTTTGGAGACCCAGTACTTC CASSLSSPGQGVLETQYF
. TRBJ2-1 . TRBV4-2 TGTGCCAGCAGCCCAGCGGGTCACAATGAGCAGTTCTTC CASSPAGHNEQFF
. TRBJ2-1 . TRBV10-3 TGTGCCATCAAGGCGCAGGGGAGGGGGAATGAGCAGTTCTTC CAIKAQGRGNEQFF
. TRBJ2-5 . TRBV7-2 TGTGCCAGCAGCTTAGTATGGGGGCAAGAGACCCAGTACTTC CASSLVWGQETQYF
few TRBJ2-4 . TRBV6-6 TGTGCCAGCAGTTACCGGGATTCCAAAAACATTCAGTACTTC CASSYRDSKNIQYF
. TRBJ2-4 . TRBV4-3 TGCGCCAGCAGCCAAGGCCCCGCCTTGGGGCGTTTGGCCAAAAACATTCAGTACTTC CASSQGPALGRLAKNIQYF
few TRBJ1-5 . TRBV6-1 TGTGCCAGCAGTGAAGCAAGTCTCCTCTGGAGTCAGCCCCAGCATTTT CASSEASLLWSQPQHF
few TRBJ2-7 . TRBV20-1 TGCAGTGTCCATTTAGGGGACCGGCAGTACTTC CSVHLGDRQYF
. TRBJ1-1 . TRBV10-3 TGTGCCATCGGCCGGGACCTACCGAACACTGAAGCTTTCTTT CAIGRDLPNTEAFF
. TRBJ2-7 TRBD2 TRBV11-3 TGTGCCAGCAGCCTAAGGACTAGCGGAAGATACTACGAGCAGTACTTC CASSLRTSGRYYEQYF
many TRBJ1-4 . TRBV18 TGTGCCAGCTCACTAGGAGGTGGCGAAAAACTGTTTTTT CASSLGGGEKLFF
. TRBJ2-1 . TRBV29-1 TGCAGCGTTGGGGTGGCCTACAATGAGCAGTTCTTC CSVGVAYNEQFF
. TRBJ1-2 . TRBV3-1 TGTGCCAGCAGCTACCCAACAGGCTCTATCCCTAACTATGGCTACACCTTC CASSYPTGSIPNYGYTF
. TRBJ2-5 . TRBV9 TGTGCCAGCAGCCCATCCAGAAGACCCCAAGAGGCCCAGTACTTC CASSPSRRPQEAQYF
. TRBJ2-1 . TRBV6-2/TRBV6-3 TGTGCCAGCAGTGCCCCAGGGTTTTCCTACAATGAGCAGTTCTTC CASSAPGFSYNEQFF
. TRBJ2-7 . TRBV24-1 TGTGCCACCAGTGATTCTACAGACTACGAGCAGTACTTC CATSDSTDYEQYF
few TRBJ1-5 TRBD1 TRBV7-2 TGTGCCAGCAGCCGTGACAGGGGGGGCAATCAGCCCCAGCATTTT CASSRDRGGNQPQHF
. TRBJ1-4 . TRBV10-3 TGTGCCATCAGTGGAACAGCAACTAATGAAAAACTGTTTTTT CAISGTATNEKLFF
. TRBJ2-3 TRBD2 TRBV5-1 TGCGCCAGCAGTCAAAGACTAGCGGGAGGGCGGGTAGATACGCAGTATTTT CASSQRLAGGRVDTQYF
. TRBJ1-1 . TRBV27 TGTGCCAGCAGTTACACTGTGAACACTGAAGCTTTCTTT CASSYTVNTEAFF
. TRBJ2-7 . TRBV20-1 TGCAGTGCAACCTCGGTGGGCGGCTACGAGCAGTACTTC CSATSVGGYEQYF
once TRBJ2-1 TRBD2 TRBV24-1 TGTGCCACCCGTGATTTGGCCTCTAGCGGGAGGGGTTTGGATGAGCAGTTCTTC CATRDLASSGRGLDEQFF
. TRBJ2-5 . TRBV3-1 TGTGCCAGCAGCCATCGCTCCCCACAGGGAGGGACCCAGTACTTC CASSHRSPQGGTQYF
few TRBJ2-1 . TRBV27 TGTGCCAGCAGTTTTGGGAGGAAGGGGCTCTCGCCTCCGGGGAATGAGCAGTTCTTC CASSFGRKGLSPPGNEQFF
many TRBJ2-7 . TRBV12-3/TRBV12-4 TGTGCCAGCCGGATAGGAGGGGGCGGCGAGCAGTACTTC CASRIGGGGEQYF
. TRBJ1-3 TRBD1 TRBV7-2 TGTGCCAGCAGCTTCTCGGGACAGGCTAGAAACACCATATATTTT CASSFSGQARNTIYF
few TRBJ1-5 TRBD1 TRBV5-1 TGCGCCAGCAGCTACGGGACAGGGAGCAATCAGCCCCAGCATTTT CASSYGTGSNQPQHF
few TRBJ2-7 TRBD1 TRBV6-2/TRBV6-3 TGTGCCAGCCGTGGACAGGGAGTATACGAGCAGTACTTC CASRGQGVYEQYF
. TRBJ2-1 . TRBV5-1 TGCGCCAGCAGCTTGACAGACAATGAGCAGTTCTTC CASSLTDNEQFF
once TRBJ2-3 . TRBV4-3 TGCGCCAGCAGCCGACAAGGAAACAGCCGTACAGATACGCAGTATTTT CASSRQGNSRTDTQYF
. TRBJ2-3 . TRBV20-1 TGCAGTGCTAGAGTTGGTTGGGGCACAGATACGCAGTATTTT CSARVGWGTDTQYF
few TRBJ2-7 . TRBV12-3/TRBV12-4 TGTGCCAGCAGTTTTAGGGTACCTACCTACGAGCAGTACTTC CASSFRVPTYEQYF
few TRBJ2-7 TRBD1 TRBV12-3/TRBV12-4 TGTGCCAGCAGTGCCGGGACAGCGACCTACGAGCAGTACTTC CASSAGTATYEQYF
once TRBJ2-1 . TRBV11-2 TGTGCCAGCAGCTTAGATCGGAGAGTAGGCCCTAATGAGCAGTTCTTC CASSLDRRVGPNEQFF
few TRBJ2-2 TRBD2 TRBV14 TGTGCCAGCAGTAGCGGGAGGGCCAAGAACACCGGGGAGCTGTTTTTT CASSSGRAKNTGELFF
. TRBJ2-7 . TRBV5-1 TGCGCCAGCAGCCAACTTCCTACGCCCCCTTACGAGCAGTACTTC CASSQLPTPPYEQYF
few TRBJ1-5 . TRBV7-8 TGTGCCAGCAGCTCCGGGTCCCTGAATCAGCCCCAGCATTTT CASSSGSLNQPQHF
few TRBJ2-3 . TRBV20-1 TGCAGTGCGGGGAGTCCAGATACGCAGTATTTT CSAGSPDTQYF
many TRBJ1-2 . TRBV10-3 TGTGCCACTGCAGGGAGCGCTAACTATGGCTACACCTTC CATAGSANYGYTF
few TRBJ2-2 . TRBV6-5 TGTGCCAGCTTCTCCTGGTCGGGCACCGGGGAGCTGTTTTTT CASFSWSGTGELFF
. TRBJ2-3 . TRBV5-1 TGCGCCAGCAGCTTGGCCCGGGCTAGCGTCGCAGATACGCAGTATTTT CASSLARASVADTQYF
. TRBJ1-4 TRBD1 TRBV15 TGTGCCACCAGCAGAGCCGGGACAGGGGTTGAAAAACTGTTTTTT CATSRAGTGVEKLFF
. TRBJ1-1 TRBD1 TRBV29-1 TGCAGCGTCCCCGACAGGGGAATCACTGAAGCTTTCTTT CSVPDRGITEAFF
. TRBJ1-5 . TRBV6-6 TGTGCCAGCATGCTCAGGGAGAACAATCAGCCCCAGCATTTT CASMLRENNQPQHF
few TRBJ1-3 . TRBV12-3/TRBV12-4 TGTGCCAGCTGGACCGGCCTGCGGCGTAACACCATATATTTT CASWTGLRRNTIYF
. TRBJ1-1 . TRBV6-2/TRBV6-3 TGTGCCAGCAGTTACTCGCGACAGGCCTACACTGAAGCTTTCTTT CASSYSRQAYTEAFF
many TRBJ1-4 . TRBV20-1 TGCAGTGCCCCCGGACGGGAGAATGAAAAACTGTTTTTT CSAPGRENEKLFF
. TRBJ1-3 . TRBV7-6 TGTGCCAGCAGCTCCCGACAGGAAAGCTCTGGAAACACCATATATTTT CASSSRQESSGNTIYF
once TRBJ2-5 . TRBV28 TGTGCCAGCAGTTCCCCCAAGGGGTTTGAGACCCAGTACTTC CASSSPKGFETQYF
. TRBJ2-7 . TRBV20-1 TGCAGTGCTAGAGATCTCCGAGGTGGGGGGGCCGAGCAGTACTTC CSARDLRGGGAEQYF